This TCR beta chain stems from a study of cytomegalovirus exposure and HLA in healthy donors. Study conclusions and caveats: Within an earlier analysis, most TCR beta V segments proved productive either about 87% or about 30% of the time.

Each donor's status was that of a healthy bone marrow donor. While unrecorded immune exposures were likely, the donors were nominally healthy when sampled. Germline V gives CDR1 SGHNT, CDR2 YYREEE (reference sequence). The CDR3 contains 15 residues. 13 Jbeta primers and 60 Vbeta primers were used for the PCR. Clones were read by immunoSEQ multiplex PCR, and TCRdb kept only the in-frame ones, dropping some. This sample has fewer than 200,000 clones; roughly 71% occur once, and the top ten carry roughly 7.4%. Concerning this clone itself: Its antigen is currently unknown.

This receptor was identified in a male donor in good health and CMV-seropositive. The gene calls are TRBV5-4 and TRBJ2-5; TRBD1 agrees at 9 bases. Matching the DNA end better, TRBJ2-7 makes the J call doubtful. Sequenced input: PBMCs. CDR3 DNA sequence: TGTGCCAGCAGCCGGACAGGGGCTTGGTCCTACGAGCAGTACTTC. Translation gives CASSRTGAWSYEQYF.